Included here is one TCR beta chain sequence, with context. There are 13 residues in the CDR3. Unmatched junction bases numbered 5, after V lost 10 bases and J lost 3 bases. The V gene's germline CDR1 is MNHEY and CDR2 SVGEGT. Samples had at least 6 million PBMCs isolated from them. The record originates from a study of blood T cells in healthy people across ages. With a J-beta primer mix and a sample-barcoded 5' primer, a second PCR ran about 7 to 12 cycles. Tags on each cDNA molecule came from a template-switch adaptor with 12 random nucleotides. TCRdb fed the 5' RACE reads into MiXCR, producing one record per CDR3 protein. Found here are hundreds of thousands of distinct CDR3 sequences, 45% to 55% of them singletons; the top ten hold 20% to 25%.

The source material was blood. The TCR comes from an elderly man in good health. V gene TRBV6-2 or TRBV6-3 combines with J gene TRBJ2-3; 9 bases line up with TRBD2. The CDR3 nucleotides read TGTGCCACGCGGGAGGGCGCGACAGATACGCAGTATTTT. This codes for CATREGATDTQYF.